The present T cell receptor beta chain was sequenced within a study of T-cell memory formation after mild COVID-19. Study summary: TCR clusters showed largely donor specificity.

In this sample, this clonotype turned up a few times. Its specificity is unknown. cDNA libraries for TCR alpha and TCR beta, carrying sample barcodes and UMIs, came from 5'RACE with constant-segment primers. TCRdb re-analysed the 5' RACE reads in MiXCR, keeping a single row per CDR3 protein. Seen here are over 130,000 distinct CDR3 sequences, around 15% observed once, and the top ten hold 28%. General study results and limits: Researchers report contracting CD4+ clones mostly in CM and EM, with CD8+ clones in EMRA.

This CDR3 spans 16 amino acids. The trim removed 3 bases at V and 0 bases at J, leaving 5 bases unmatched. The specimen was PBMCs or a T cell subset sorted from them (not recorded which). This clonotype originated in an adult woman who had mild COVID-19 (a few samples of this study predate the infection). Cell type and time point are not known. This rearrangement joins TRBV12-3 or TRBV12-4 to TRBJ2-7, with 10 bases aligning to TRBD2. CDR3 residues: CASSFRLAGASYEQYF. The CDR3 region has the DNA TGTGCCAGCAGTTTTAGGCTAGCGGGGGCCTCCTACGAGCAGTACTTC.